The 13 T cell receptor beta chains below were found in one sample sequenced in a study of human T cells and chemical hapten exposure. The time point is: patch test 1, 2 weeks after DPC sensitization. Treatment in this sample: therapeutic diphenylcyclopropenone sensitization with weekly scalp DPC. TCRdb reprocessed the RACE reads via MiXCR and lists one record per CDR3 protein. The repertoire holds some 400,000 distinct CDR3 sequences, with roughly 5% as singletons. Specimen: whole blood, collected in connection with sensitization to the hapten diphenylcyclopropenone (DPC). Every receptor here comes from a woman in her forties or fifties with alopecia areata. Some clones in this sample may be carry-over from other donors' samples.

This clonotype was observed at least ten times. This sequence joins TRBV10-2 and TRBJ1-5; possible D gene TRBD1, 5 bases. Trimming took 8 bases from V and 0 from J, leaving 11 bases between them. Germline CDR1 WSHSY, CDR2 SAAADI. The CDR3 sequence is 14 residues long. CDR3 nucleotides: TGCGCCAGCCAGATGACAGCTAGCAATCAGCCCCAGCATTTT. Protein: CASQMTASNQPQHF.

The table lists this clonotype with many counts. This sequence joins TRBV28 and TRBJ2-3; D possibly corresponds to TRBD1 (5 bases). Trimming took off 7 bases at V and 2 bases at J, with 13 bases between the two ends. Germline CDR1 reads MDHEN; CDR2 reads SYDVKM. This CDR3 has 14 amino acids. DNA of the CDR3: TGTGCCAGCACCAGACAGTTATTCACAGATACGCAGTATTTT. It specifies CASTRQLFTDTQYF.

This clonotype was found many times. The chain couples TRBV10-3 to TRBJ2-1; perhaps TRBD2 as D (6 bases). The CDR3 extends over 13 amino acids. Trimming removed 5 bases at V and 10 bases at J, with 15 bases between. CDR1 ENHRY and CDR2 SYGVKD come from the germline V gene. The CDR3 reads CAISPRGTNEQFF. CDR3 coding DNA: TGTGCCATCAGTCCCCGGGGGACCAACGAGCAGTTCTTC.

The V and J genes are TRBV7-8 and TRBJ1-5; a possible D gene is TRBD1 (6 bases). This CDR3 region has 15 residues. Germline CDR1 reads SGHVS; CDR2 reads FQNEAQ. Trimming took 5 bases from V and 2 from J, leaving 13 bases between them. The CDR3 nucleotides are TGTGCCAGCAGCGGGTTACAGGGAGGCAATCAGCCCCAGCATTTT. This encodes CASSGLQGGNQPQHF. The full variable domain, in which reference TRBV7-8 and TRBJ1-5 provide the parts outside the CDR3, is GAGVSQSPRYKVAKRGQDVALRCDPISGHVSLFWYQQALGQGPEFLTYFQNEAQLDKSGLPSDRFFAERPEGSVSTLKIQRTQQEDSAVYLCASSGLQGGNQPQHFGDGTRLSIL.

This clonotype has more than one count but fewer than ten. The chain uses TRBV10-3 and TRBJ1-1, with D tentatively TRBD1 (6 bases). This CDR3 has 14 residues. Trimming stripped 2 bases from V and 6 bases from J, with 13 bases between. Germline-derived CDR1 and CDR2 are ENHRY and SYGVKD. The CDR3 sequence: CAISEMAGEAEAFF. In DNA, the CDR3 is TGTGCCATCAGTGAGATGGCAGGGGAGGCTGAAGCTTTCTTT.

The J gene is TRBJ1-3, the V gene TRBV6-1; D unresolved. The germline V and J ends were trimmed by 10 bases and 1 base, with 11 bases remaining between them. The germline V gene encodes CDR1 MNHNS and CDR2 SASEGT. The CDR3 consists of 13 residues. The CDR3 nucleotides are TGTGCCACTTTACCCGCATCTGGAAACACCATATATTTT. The encoded protein is CATLPASGNTIYF.

This clonotype was picked up a small number of times. This sequence joins TRBV6-5 and TRBJ2-7, with no clear D. The length of the CDR3 is 13 residues. Germline lookup yields CDR1 MNHEY and CDR2 SVGAGI. Trimming left V 5 bases short and J 5 bases short, with 13 bases between. DNA for the CDR3: TGTGCCAGCAGTCTTGGACCCGACGACGAGCAGTACTTC. It encodes CASSLGPDDEQYF.

This clonotype was seen repeatedly, ten times or more. The rearrangement uses TRBV9 and TRBJ2-5; 7 positions agree with TRBD2. The trim removed 3 bases at V and 4 bases at J, leaving 15 bases unmatched. From germline, CDR1 is SGDLS and CDR2 YYNGEE. The CDR3 is 17 amino acids. CDR3 in amino acids: CASSALTTAPGGETQYF. The CDR3 region has the DNA TGTGCCAGCAGCGCCTTAACCACGGCTCCGGGGGGAGAGACCCAGTACTTC.

This clonotype has a count of ten or more. The chain's CDR3 is CASSVATMGEQYF. Written as DNA, the CDR3 is TGTGCCAGCAGCGTAGCTACGATGGGGGAGCAGTACTTC. This chain uses TRBV9 with TRBJ2-7, with no clear D. Germline V gives CDR1 SGDLS, CDR2 YYNGEE. The length of the CDR3 is 13 residues. V was pared by 0 bases and J by 7 bases, with 11 bases between.

A few counts support this clonotype. The rearrangement uses TRBV29-1 and TRBJ2-3; TRBD2 matches 7 bases. Germline CDR1 SQVTM, CDR2 ANQGSEA. The CDR3 length is 12 residues. The trim removed 5 bases at V and 1 base at J, leaving 0 bases unmatched. The CDR3 here is CSVSGGTDTQYF. DNA for the CDR3: TGCAGCGTTAGCGGGGGCACAGATACGCAGTATTTT.

This clonotype was seen repeatedly, ten times or more. One end of the junction is discordant with germline, which a read error may explain. J is TRBJ2-1 and V is TRBV14; a weak D match, TRBD1 (6 bases). The germline gives CDR1 SGHDN, CDR2 FVKESK. This CDR3 spans 20 amino acids. CDR3 sequence (DNA): TGTGCCAGCAGCCAAGATATGAGACAGAGAGCCGGGGTCCCAGGGGCGGACTCATCCTTC. Amino acid sequence: CASSQDMRQRAGVPGADSSF.

This clonotype was observed at least ten times. The rearrangement uses TRBV29-1 and TRBJ2-7; no firm D call. Between the trimmed V and J ends, which lost 6 bases and 2 bases, there was a span of 11 bases. CDR1 SQVTM and CDR2 ANQGSEA come from the germline V gene. CDR3 length: 12 amino acids. The CDR3 spells CSVLRGPYEQYF. The CDR3 region has the DNA TGCAGCGTCCTGAGAGGTCCCTACGAGCAGTACTTC.

This clonotype has a count of ten or more. The chain couples TRBV18 to TRBJ1-1; D is perhaps TRBD1 (5 bases). CDR3 length equals 15 residues. Germline CDR1 reads KGHSH; CDR2 reads LQKENI. The V end was cut by 5 bases, the J end by 5 bases, with 18 bases between. CDR3 coding DNA: TGTGCCAGCTCATCCCCGGGACGGTTGAGGACTGAAGCTTTCTTT. Its protein is CASSSPGRLRTEAFF.